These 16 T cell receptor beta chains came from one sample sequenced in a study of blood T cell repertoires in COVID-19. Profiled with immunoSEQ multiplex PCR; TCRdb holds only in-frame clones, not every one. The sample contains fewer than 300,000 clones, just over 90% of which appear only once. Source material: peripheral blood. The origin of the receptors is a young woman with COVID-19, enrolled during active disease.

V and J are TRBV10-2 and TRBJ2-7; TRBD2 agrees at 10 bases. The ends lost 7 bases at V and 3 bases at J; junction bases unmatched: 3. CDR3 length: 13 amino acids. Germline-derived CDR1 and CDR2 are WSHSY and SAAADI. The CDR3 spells CASNLAGDYEQYF. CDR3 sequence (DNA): TGCGCCAGCAATCTAGCGGGGGACTACGAGCAGTACTTC.

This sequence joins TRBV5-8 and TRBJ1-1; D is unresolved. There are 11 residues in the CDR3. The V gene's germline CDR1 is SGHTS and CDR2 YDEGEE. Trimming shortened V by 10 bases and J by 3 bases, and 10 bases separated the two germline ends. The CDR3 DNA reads TGTGCCGCCACGGGATACACTGAAGCTTTCTTT. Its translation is CAATGYTEAFF.

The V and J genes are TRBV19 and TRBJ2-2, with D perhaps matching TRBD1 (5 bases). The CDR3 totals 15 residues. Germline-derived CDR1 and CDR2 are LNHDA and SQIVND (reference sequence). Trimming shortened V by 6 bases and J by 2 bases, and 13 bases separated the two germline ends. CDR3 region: CASSPDRRNTGELFF. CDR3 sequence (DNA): TGTGCCAGTAGCCCCGACAGACGAAACACCGGGGAGCTGTTTTTT.

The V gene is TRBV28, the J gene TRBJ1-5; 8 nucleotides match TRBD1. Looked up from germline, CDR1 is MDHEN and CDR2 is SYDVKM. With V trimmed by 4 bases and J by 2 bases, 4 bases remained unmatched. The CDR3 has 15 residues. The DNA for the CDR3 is TGTGCCAGCAGTTGGGGACAGGCGGGCAATCAGCCCCAGCATTTT. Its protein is CASSWGQAGNQPQHF.

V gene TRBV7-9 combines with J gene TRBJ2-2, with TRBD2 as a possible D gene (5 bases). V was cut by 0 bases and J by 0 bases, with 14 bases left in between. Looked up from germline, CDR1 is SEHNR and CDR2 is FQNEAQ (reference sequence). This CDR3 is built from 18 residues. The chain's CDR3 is CASSLAQLVLTNTGELFF. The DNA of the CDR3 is TGTGCCAGCAGCTTAGCCCAACTAGTTCTGACGAACACCGGGGAGCTGTTTTTT. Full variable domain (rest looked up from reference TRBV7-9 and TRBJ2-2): DTGVSQNPRHKITKRGQNVTFRCDPISEHNRLYWYRQTLGQGPEFLTYFQNEAQLEKSRLLSDRFSAERPKGSFSTLEIQRTEQGDSAMYLCASSLAQLVLTNTGELFFGEGSRLTVL.

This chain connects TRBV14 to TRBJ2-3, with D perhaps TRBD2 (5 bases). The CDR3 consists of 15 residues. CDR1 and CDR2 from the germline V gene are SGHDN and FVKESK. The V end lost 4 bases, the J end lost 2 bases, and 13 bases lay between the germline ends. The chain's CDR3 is CASSLLEGATDTQYF. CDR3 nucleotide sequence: TGTGCCAGCAGCCTACTTGAGGGAGCCACAGATACGCAGTATTTT.

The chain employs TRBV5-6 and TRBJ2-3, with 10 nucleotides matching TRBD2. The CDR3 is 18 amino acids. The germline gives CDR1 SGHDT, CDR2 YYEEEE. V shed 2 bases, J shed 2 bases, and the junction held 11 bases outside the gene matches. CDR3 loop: CASSLYLAGVGNTDTQYF. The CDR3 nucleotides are TGTGCCAGCAGCTTATACCTAGCGGGAGTAGGGAACACAGATACGCAGTATTTT.

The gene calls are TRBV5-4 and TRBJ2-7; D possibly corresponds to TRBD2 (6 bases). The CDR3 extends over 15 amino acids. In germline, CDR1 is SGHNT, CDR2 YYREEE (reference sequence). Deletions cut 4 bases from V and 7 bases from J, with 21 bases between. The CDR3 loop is CASSPPGLGFVEQYF. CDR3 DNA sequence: TGTGCCAGCAGCCCCCCGGGACTGGGTTTCGTGGAGCAGTACTTC.

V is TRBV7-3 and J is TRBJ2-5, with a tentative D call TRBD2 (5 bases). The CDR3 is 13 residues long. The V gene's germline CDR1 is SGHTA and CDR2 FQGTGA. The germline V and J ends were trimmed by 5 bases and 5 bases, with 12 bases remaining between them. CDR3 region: CASSQREWETQYF. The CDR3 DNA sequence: TGTGCCAGCAGCCAAAGGGAGTGGGAGACCCAGTACTTC.

The CDR3 reads CASSLVASGSSETQYF. The CDR3, as DNA: TGTGCCAGCAGCTTAGTAGCTAGCGGGAGTTCTGAGACCCAGTACTTC. J is TRBJ2-5 and V is TRBV7-9; 10 positions agree with TRBD2. The J segment lost 5 bases and the V segment lost 1 base, leaving 7 bases of the junction unmatched. Germline V gives CDR1 SEHNR, CDR2 FQNEAQ (reference sequence). The CDR3 is made up of 16 amino acids.

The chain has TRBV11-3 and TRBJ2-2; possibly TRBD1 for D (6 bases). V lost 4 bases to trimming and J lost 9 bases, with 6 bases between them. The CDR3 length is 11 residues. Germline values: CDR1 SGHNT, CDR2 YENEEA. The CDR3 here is CASSWDRELFF. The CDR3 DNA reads TGTGCCAGCAGCTGGGACAGGGAGCTGTTTTTT.

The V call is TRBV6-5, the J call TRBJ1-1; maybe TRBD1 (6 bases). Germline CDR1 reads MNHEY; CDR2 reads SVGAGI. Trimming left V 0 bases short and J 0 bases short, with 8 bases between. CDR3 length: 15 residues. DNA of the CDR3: TGTGCCAGCAGTTACTCGGACAGAATGAACACTGAAGCTTTCTTT. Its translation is CASSYSDRMNTEAFF.

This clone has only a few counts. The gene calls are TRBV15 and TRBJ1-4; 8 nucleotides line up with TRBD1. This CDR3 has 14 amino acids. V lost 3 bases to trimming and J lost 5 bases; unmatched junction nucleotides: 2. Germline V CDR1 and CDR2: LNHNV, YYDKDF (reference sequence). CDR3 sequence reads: CATSRRQGNEKLFF. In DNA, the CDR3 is TGTGCCACCAGCAGGAGACAGGGGAATGAAAAACTGTTTTTT.

The CDR3 loop is CSVETRTGYDEQYF. The CDR3 DNA follows: TGCAGCGTTGAAACTAGGACAGGGTATGACGAGCAGTACTTC. This rearrangement joins TRBV29-1 to TRBJ2-7, with 8 positions matching TRBD1. CDR1 is SQVTM and CDR2 is ANQGSEA in the germline V gene. There are 14 residues in the CDR3. The V and J ends lost 2 bases and 5 bases, in that order; junction bases with no gene match: 8.

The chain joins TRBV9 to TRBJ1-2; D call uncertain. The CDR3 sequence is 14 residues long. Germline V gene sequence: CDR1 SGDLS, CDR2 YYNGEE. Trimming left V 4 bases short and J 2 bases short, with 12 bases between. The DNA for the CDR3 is TGTGCCAGCAGCCCCCTCATAGTGAACTATGGCTACACCTTC. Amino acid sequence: CASSPLIVNYGYTF.

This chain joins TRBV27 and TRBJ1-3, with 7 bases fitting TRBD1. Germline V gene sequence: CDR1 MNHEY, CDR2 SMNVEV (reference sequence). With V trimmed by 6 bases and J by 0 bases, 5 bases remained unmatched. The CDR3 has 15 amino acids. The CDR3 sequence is CASRKTGNSGNTIYF. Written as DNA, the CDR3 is TGTGCCAGCAGAAAGACAGGGAACTCTGGAAACACCATATATTTT.